This T cell receptor beta chain is drawn from a study of PD-1 blockade in classical Hodgkin lymphoma. General study results and limits: Baseline diversity in complete responders resembled that of newly diagnosed patients. Although disease activity or prior therapy may be involved, causes of the repertoire differences remain undefined. The CD4+ diversity rise by C4D1 was clearest in complete responders. Reported findings placed baseline TCR diversity lower in newly diagnosed patients (compared with healthy donors).

Time point described: cycle 4 day 1 (C4D1), after more than five weeks of nivolumab. Each of the patients experienced relapse following autologous stem cell transplantation, and their brentuximab vedotin exposure differed. The CDR3 is 13 residues long. The V end lost 2 bases, the J end lost 0 bases, and 7 bases lay between the germline ends. Germline V gene data show CDR1 as GTSNPN and CDR2 as SVGIG (reference sequence). As regards this clone: The antigen is undetermined.

Only in-frame clones appear in the TCRdb table, and some are missing; sequencing was by immunoSEQ multiplex PCR. The sample records some 34,000 clones, under 75% being singletons. Specimen: peripheral blood mononuclear cells (PBMCs), collected before the fourth cycle of nivolumab. V and J are TRBV30 and TRBJ2-5, with no clear D. The TCR originated in a human donor with classical Hodgkin lymphoma. The CDR3 loop reads CAWSPGHQETQYF. CDR3 sequence (DNA): TGTGCCTGGAGTCCCGGACACCAAGAGACCCAGTACTTC.